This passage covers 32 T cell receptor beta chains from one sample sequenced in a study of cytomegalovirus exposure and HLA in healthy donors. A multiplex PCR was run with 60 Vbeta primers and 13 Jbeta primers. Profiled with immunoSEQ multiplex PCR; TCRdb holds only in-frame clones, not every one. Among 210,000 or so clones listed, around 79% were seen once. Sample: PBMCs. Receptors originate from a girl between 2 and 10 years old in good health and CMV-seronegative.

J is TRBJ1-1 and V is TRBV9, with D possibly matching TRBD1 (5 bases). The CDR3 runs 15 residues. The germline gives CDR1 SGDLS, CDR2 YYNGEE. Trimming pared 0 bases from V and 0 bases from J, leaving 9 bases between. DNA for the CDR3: TGTGCCAGCAGCGTAGATGCAGGGATGAACACTGAAGCTTTCTTT. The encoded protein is CASSVDAGMNTEAFF.

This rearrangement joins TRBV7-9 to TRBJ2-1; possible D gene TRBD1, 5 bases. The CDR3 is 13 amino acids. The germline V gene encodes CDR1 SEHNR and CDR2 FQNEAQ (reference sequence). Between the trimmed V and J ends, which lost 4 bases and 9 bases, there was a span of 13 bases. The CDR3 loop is CASSYPGHFEQFF. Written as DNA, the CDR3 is TGTGCCAGCAGCTACCCCGGACATTTTGAGCAGTTCTTC.

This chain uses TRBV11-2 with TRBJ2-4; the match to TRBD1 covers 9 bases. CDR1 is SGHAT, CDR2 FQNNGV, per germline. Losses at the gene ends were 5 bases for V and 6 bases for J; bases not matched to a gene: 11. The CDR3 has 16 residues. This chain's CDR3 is CASSTADRGWGNIQYF. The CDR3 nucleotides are TGTGCCAGCAGCACGGCGGACAGGGGATGGGGAAACATTCAGTACTTC.

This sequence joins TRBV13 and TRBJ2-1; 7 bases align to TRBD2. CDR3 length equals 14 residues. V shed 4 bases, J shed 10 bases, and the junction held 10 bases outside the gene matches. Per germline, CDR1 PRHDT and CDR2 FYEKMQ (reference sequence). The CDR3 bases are TGTGCCAGCAGCTCGACCGCGCTAGCGGAGGAGCAGTTCTTC. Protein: CASSSTALAEEQFF.

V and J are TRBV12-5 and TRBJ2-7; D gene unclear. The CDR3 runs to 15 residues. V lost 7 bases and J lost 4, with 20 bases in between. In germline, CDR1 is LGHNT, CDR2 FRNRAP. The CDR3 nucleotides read TGTGCTAGTGCCCACCCCGGTTTTAGTATGTACGAGCAGTACTTC. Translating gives CASAHPGFSMYEQYF.

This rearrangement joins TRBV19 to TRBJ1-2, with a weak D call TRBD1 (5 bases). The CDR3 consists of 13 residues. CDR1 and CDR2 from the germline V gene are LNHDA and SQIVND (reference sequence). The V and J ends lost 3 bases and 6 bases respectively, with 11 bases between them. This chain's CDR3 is CASSIWRGDGYTF. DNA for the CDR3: TGTGCCAGTAGTATTTGGAGGGGCGATGGCTACACCTTC.

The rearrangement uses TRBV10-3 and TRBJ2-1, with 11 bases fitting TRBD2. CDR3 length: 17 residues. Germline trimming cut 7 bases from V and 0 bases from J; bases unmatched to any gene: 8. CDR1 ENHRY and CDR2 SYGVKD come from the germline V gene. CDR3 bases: TGTGCCATCAAGGGTAGCGGGGGGGAGAGCTCCTACAATGAGCAGTTCTTC. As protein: CAIKGSGGESSYNEQFF.

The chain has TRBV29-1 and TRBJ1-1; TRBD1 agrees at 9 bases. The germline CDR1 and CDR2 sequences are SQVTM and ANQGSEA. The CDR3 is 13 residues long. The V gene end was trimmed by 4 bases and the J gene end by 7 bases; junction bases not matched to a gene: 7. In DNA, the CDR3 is TGCAGCGTTGGGGACAGGGTAATGGTTGAAGCTTTCTTT. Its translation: CSVGDRVMVEAFF.

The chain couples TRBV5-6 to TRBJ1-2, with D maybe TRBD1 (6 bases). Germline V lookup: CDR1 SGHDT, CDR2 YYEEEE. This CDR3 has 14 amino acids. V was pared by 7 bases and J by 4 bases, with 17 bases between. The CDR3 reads CASLPGGRPYGYTF. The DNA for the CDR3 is TGTGCCAGCCTACCCGGGGGGCGGCCCTATGGCTACACCTTC.

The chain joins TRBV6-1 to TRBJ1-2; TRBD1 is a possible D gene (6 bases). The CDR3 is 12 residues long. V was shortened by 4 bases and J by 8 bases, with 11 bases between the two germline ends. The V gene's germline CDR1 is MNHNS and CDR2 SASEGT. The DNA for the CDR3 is TGTGCCAGCAGTGGAGGGGGTGGGGGCTACACCTTC. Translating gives CASSGGGGGYTF.

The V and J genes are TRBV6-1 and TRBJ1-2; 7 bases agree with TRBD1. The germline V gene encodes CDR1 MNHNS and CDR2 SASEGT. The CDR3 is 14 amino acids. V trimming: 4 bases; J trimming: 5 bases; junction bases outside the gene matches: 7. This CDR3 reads CASSVTGEWYGYTF. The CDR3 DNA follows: TGTGCCAGCAGTGTAACAGGGGAGTGGTATGGCTACACCTTC.

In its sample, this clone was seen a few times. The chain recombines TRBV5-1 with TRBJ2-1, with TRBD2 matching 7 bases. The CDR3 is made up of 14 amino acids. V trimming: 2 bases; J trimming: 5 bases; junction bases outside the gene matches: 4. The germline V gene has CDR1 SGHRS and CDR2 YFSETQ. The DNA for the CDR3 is TGCGCCAGCAGCTTAGGGCTAGCGGACAATGAGCAGTTCTTC. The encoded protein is CASSLGLADNEQFF.

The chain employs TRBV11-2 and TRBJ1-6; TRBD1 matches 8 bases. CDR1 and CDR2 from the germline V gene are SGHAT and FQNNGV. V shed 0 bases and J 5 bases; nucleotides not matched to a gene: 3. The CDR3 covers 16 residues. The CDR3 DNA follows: TGTGCCAGCAGCTTAGAAGGGACAGGCCATAATTCACCCCTCCACTTT. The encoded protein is CASSLEGTGHNSPLHF.

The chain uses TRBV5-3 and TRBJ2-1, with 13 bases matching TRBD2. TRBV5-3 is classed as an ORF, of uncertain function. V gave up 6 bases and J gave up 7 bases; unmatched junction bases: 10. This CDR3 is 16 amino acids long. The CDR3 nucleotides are TGTGCCAGAATACAGGCGGGGACTAGCGGGGAAAATGAGCAGTTCTTC. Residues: CARIQAGTSGENEQFF.

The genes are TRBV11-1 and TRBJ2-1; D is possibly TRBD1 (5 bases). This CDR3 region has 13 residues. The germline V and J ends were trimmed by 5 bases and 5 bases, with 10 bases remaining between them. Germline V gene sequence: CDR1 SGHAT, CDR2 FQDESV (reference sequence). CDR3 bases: TGTGCCAGCAGCAAATGGGGCGACAATGAGCAGTTCTTC. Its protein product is CASSKWGDNEQFF.

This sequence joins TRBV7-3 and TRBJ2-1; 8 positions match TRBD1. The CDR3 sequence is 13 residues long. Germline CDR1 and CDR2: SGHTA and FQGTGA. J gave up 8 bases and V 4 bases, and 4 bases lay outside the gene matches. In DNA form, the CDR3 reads TGTGCCAGCAGCTCCGGGACAGGATATGAGCAGTTCTTC. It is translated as CASSSGTGYEQFF.

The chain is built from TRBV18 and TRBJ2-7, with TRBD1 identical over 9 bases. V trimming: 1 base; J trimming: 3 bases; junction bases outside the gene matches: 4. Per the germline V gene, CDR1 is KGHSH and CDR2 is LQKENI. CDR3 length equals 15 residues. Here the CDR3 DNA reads TGTGCCAGCTCACCACGGGACAGGGATCTCTACGAGCAGTACTTC. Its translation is CASSPRDRDLYEQYF.

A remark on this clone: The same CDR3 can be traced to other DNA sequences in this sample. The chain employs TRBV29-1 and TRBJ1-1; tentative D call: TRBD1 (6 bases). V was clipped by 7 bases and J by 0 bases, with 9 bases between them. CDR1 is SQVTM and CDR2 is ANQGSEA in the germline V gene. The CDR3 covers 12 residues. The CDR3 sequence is CSAGQLNTEAFF. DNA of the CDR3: TGCAGCGCGGGACAATTGAACACTGAAGCTTTCTTT.

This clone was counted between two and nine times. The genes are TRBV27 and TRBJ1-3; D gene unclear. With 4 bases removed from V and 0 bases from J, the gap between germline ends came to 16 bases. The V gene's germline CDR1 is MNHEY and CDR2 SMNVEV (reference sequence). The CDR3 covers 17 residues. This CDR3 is CASSYPPDRSSGNTIYF. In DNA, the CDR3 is TGTGCCAGCAGTTATCCTCCCGACCGGAGCTCTGGAAACACCATATATTTT.

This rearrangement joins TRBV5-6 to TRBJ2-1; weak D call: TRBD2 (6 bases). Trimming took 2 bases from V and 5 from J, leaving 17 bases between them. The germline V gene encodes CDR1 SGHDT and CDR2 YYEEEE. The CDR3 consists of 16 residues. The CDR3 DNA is TGTGCCAGCAGCTTTTCGGTTGGTCTAGCGAACAATGAGCAGTTCTTC. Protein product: CASSFSVGLANNEQFF.

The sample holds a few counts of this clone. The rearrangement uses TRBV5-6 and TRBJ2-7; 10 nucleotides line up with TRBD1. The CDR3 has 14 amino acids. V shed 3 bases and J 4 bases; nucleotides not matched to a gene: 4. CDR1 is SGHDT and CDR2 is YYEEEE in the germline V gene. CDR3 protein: CASSWDRGIYEQYF. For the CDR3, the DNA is TGTGCCAGCAGCTGGGACAGGGGAATATACGAGCAGTACTTC.

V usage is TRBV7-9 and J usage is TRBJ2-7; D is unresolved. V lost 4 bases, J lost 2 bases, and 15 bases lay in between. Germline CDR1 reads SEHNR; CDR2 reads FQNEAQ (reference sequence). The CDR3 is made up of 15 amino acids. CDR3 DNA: TGTGCCAGCAGCTCAGTCCCGAACACAGCCTACGAGCAGTACTTC. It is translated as CASSSVPNTAYEQYF.

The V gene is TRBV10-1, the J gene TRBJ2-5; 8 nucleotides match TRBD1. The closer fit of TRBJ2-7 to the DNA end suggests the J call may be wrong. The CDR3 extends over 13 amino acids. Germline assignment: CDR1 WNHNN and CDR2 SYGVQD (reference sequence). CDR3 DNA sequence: TGCGCCAGCAGCAGACAGGGGAACTACGAGCAGTACTTC. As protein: CASSRQGNYEQYF.

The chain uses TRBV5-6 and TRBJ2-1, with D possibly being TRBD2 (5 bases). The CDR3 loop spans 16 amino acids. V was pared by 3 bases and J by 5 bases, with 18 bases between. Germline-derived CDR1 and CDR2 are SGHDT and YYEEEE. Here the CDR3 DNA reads TGTGCCAGCAGCTCAGAGGGCCGGCATCATCACAATGAGCAGTTCTTC. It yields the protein CASSSEGRHHHNEQFF.

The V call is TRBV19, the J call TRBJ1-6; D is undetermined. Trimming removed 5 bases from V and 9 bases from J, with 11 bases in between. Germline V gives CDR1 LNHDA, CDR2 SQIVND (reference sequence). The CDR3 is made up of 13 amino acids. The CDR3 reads CASSLGGLSPLHF. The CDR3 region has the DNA TGTGCCAGTAGTTTAGGCGGCCTTTCACCCCTCCACTTT.

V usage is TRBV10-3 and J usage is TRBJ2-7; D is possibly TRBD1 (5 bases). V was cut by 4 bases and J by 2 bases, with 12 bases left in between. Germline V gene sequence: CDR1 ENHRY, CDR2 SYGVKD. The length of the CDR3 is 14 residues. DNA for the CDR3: TGTGCCATCAGTGCGGCGGACACAACCTACGAGCAGTACTTC. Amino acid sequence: CAISAADTTYEQYF.

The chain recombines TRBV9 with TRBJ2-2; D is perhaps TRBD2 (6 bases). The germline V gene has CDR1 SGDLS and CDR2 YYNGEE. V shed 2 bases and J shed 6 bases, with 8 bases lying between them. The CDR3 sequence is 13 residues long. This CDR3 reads CASSVGGAGELFF. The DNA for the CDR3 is TGTGCCAGCAGCGTCGGGGGAGCCGGGGAGCTGTTTTTT. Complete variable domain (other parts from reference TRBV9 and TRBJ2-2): DSGVTQTPKHLITATGQRVTLRCSPRSGDLSVYWYQQSLDQGLQFLIQYYNGEERAKGNILERFSAQQFPDLHSELNLSSLELGDSALYFCASSVGGAGELFFGEGSRLTVL.

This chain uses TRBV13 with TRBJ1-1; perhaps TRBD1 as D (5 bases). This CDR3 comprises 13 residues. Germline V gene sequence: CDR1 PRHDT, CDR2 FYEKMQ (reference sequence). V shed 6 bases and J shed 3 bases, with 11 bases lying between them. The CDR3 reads CASRDGADTEAFF. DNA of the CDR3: TGTGCCAGCAGGGATGGGGCTGACACTGAAGCTTTCTTT. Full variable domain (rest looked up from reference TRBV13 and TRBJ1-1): AAGVIQSPRHLIKEKRETATLKCYPIPRHDTVYWYQQGPGQDPQFLISFYEKMQSDKGSIPDRFSAQQFSDYHSELNMSSLELGDSALYFCASRDGADTEAFFGQGTRLTVV.

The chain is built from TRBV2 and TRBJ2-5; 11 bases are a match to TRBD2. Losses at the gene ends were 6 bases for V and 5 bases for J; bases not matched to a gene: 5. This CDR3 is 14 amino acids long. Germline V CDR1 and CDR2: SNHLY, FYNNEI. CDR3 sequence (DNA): TGTGCCAGCAGGGTAGCGGGGGGGCGCGAGACCCAGTACTTC. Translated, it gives CASRVAGGRETQYF.

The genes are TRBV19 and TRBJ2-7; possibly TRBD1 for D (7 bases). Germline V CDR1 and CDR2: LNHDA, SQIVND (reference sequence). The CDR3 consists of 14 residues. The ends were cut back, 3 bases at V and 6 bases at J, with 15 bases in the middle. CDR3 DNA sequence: TGTGCCAGTAGTATGGCGGGACAGCTACCCGAGCAGTACTTC. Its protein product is CASSMAGQLPEQYF.

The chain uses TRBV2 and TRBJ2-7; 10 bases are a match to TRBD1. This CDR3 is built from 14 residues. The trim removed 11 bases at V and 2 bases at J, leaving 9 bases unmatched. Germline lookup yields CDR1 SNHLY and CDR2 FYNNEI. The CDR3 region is CACGGDRGTYEQYF. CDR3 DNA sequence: TGTGCCTGCGGCGGGGACAGGGGAACCTACGAGCAGTACTTC.

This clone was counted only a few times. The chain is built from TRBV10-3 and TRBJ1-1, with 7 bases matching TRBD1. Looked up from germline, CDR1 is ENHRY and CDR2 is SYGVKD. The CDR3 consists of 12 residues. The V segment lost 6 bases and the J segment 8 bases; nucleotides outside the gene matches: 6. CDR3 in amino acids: CAIRVGQKEAFF. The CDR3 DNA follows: TGTGCCATCAGGGTGGGACAGAAAGAAGCTTTCTTT.